This is a list of T cell receptor beta chains from one sample in a study of regulatory T cells in long-lasting Graves disease. TCRdb reanalysed the multiplex PCR reads using MiXCR and keeps one entry per CDR3 protein. Seen here are 450,000 to 600,000 distinct CDR3 sequences, around 16% observed once, and the top ten hold approximately 12%. In addition, the sample was reused for a study of T cells in Graves' hyperthyroidism and ophthalmopathy.

The sequencing used peripheral blood mononuclear cells (PBMCs), collected at new diagnosis, from a patient treated with antithyroid drugs. The receptors come from a man aged 35 to 55 with Graves disease. CDR3s include the opening cysteine and the closing phenylalanine or tryptophan. The order of the fields is clone size, D gene, V gene, J gene, CDR3 DNA, CDR3 protein. D genes are given only for firm matches. Expanded clones are given a class, and other clones once, few, many or no size at all.

few,TRBD1,TRBV6-1,TRBJ1-2,TGTGCCAGCGTGCAGGGGGCGGATGGTAACTATGGCTACACCTTC,CASVQGADGNYGYTF
NA,TRBD2,TRBV19,TRBJ2-1,TGTGCCAGTAGTATGCCTAGCGGGAGTGGAAGTGATGAGCAGTTCTTC,CASSMPSGSGSDEQFF
many,NA,TRBV14,TRBJ2-3,TGTGCCAGCAGCCAAGTTCGGACAGTCAGCACAGATACGCAGTATTTT,CASSQVRTVSTDTQYF
few,NA,TRBV29-1,TRBJ1-1,TGCAGTGCTGGACAGACCAACACTGAAGCTTTCTTT,CSAGQTNTEAFF
many,NA,TRBV2,TRBJ1-2,TGTGCCAGCAGTGAAAGGTTAGCTAACTATGGCTACACCTTC,CASSERLANYGYTF
NA,TRBD1,TRBV6-5,TRBJ2-6,TGTGCCAGCAGTTACACCCTACGACAGGGCTCTGGGGCCAACGTCCTGACTTTC,CASSYTLRQGSGANVLTF
NA,NA,TRBV5-1,TRBJ2-7,TGTGCCAGCAGCGTACGACCAGATTACGAGCAGTACTTC,CASSVRPDYEQYF
many,NA,TRBV30,TRBJ1-5,TGTGCCTGGAGTGTACGAGGGTTCGATCAGCCCCAGCATTTT,CAWSVRGFDQPQHF
NA,TRBD1,TRBV28,TRBJ1-5,TGTGCCAGCAAAACCGGGACAGGGGGATTTCAGCCCCAGCATTTT,CASKTGTGGFQPQHF
NA,NA,TRBV28,TRBJ1-2,TGTGCCAGCAGGGCCGAAGGACAGCGCTCTAACTATGGCTACACCTTC,CASRAEGQRSNYGYTF
many,TRBD1,TRBV20-1,TRBJ2-1,TGCAGTGCTAGACTAAACAGGGGGGTAAGGCGCAACCTCTTC,CSARLNRGVRRNLF
NA,NA,TRBV7-2,TRBJ1-1,TGTGCCAGCAGTCCGTCGCCGGGGGGCACTGAAGCTTTCTTT,CASSPSPGGTEAFF
NA,NA,TRBV5-1,TRBJ2-7,TGCGCCAGCAGCCCTTCGACGGCCGTGCACCTCGAGCAGTACTTC,CASSPSTAVHLEQYF
few,NA,TRBV14,TRBJ2-5,TGTGCCAGCAGCCAGGGACAATTGTACCAAGAGACCCAGTACTTC,CASSQGQLYQETQYF
NA,TRBD2,TRBV2,TRBJ2-3,TGTGCCAGCAGGACAACTAGCGGGAGGTCAAATACGCAGTATTTT,CASRTTSGRSNTQYF
few,NA,TRBV13,TRBJ2-1,TGTGCCAGCAGCCATTTCGGAAGGAGCTCCTACAATGAGCAGTTCTTC,CASSHFGRSSYNEQFF
many,TRBD2,TRBV12-5,TRBJ2-7,TGTGCTAGTGGTTTGTCGCTCCTCGGACTAGCGGGAGGCGGAAGCTCCTACGAGCAGTACTTC,CASGLSLLGLAGGGSSYEQYF
NA,TRBD1,TRBV27,TRBJ2-1,TGTGCCAGCAGTTTTCTCGGGACAGGGCACAATGAGCAGTTCTTC,CASSFLGTGHNEQFF
many,TRBD2,TRBV6-5,TRBJ2-3,TGTGCCAGCAGTTGGGCTAGCGGGAGCACAGATACGCAGTATTTT,CASSWASGSTDTQYF
many,NA,TRBV12-3/TRBV12-4,TRBJ2-5,TGTGCCAGCAGTTTGAGCCCGATCGAGACCCAGTACTTC,CASSLSPIETQYF
many,TRBD2,TRBV20-1,TRBJ2-5,TGCAGTGCTGGGTGGACTAGCGGGATGGAAGAGACCCAGTACTTC,CSAGWTSGMEETQYF
few,TRBD1,TRBV20-1,TRBJ1-2,TGCAGTGCTAGTCCAGGGGGAGGGCCCAACTATGGCTACACCTTC,CSASPGGGPNYGYTF
NA,NA,TRBV18,TRBJ2-1,TGTGCCAGCTCACTTTCACAGGGATATAATGAGCAGTTCTTC,CASSLSQGYNEQFF
many,TRBD1,TRBV18,TRBJ2-5,TGTGCCAGCTCACCAGACAGGGGGCAAGAGACCCAGTACTTC,CASSPDRGQETQYF
many,NA,TRBV3-1,TRBJ1-3,TGTGCCAGCAGTCAGACCCACTCTGGAAACACCATATATTTT,CASSQTHSGNTIYF
many,NA,TRBV30,TRBJ2-3,TGTGCCTGGAGTGTACTAGGGGGTACCACAGATACGCAGTATTTT,CAWSVLGGTTDTQYF
many,NA,TRBV6-1,TRBJ1-1,TGTGCCAGCAGTGCAGGATCGAACACTGAAGCTTTCTTT,CASSAGSNTEAFF
many,NA,TRBV2,TRBJ2-5,TGTGCCAGCAGTGCAGGGTTCTTGGAGACCCAGTACTTC,CASSAGFLETQYF
NA,NA,TRBV19,TRBJ1-5,TGTGCCAGTAGTATAGTAGGCAGATATCAGCCCCAGCATTTT,CASSIVGRYQPQHF
few,NA,TRBV20-1,TRBJ2-3,TGCAGTGCTAGAGAGGCCGGGAGCATCGGAGATACGCAGTATTTT,CSAREAGSIGDTQYF
many,NA,TRBV28,TRBJ1-4,TGTGCCAGCAGGCTCCAGGGTGCGACTAATGAAAAACTGTTTTTT,CASRLQGATNEKLFF
NA,TRBD1,TRBV5-8,TRBJ2-3,TGTGCCAGCAGCTTGTCCCGGACAGGGAGTTGGGGCACAGATACGCAGTATTTT,CASSLSRTGSWGTDTQYF
few,TRBD2,TRBV19,TRBJ2-7,TGTGCCAGTAGTATGACTAGCGGGAGGTGGGAGCAGTACTTC,CASSMTSGRWEQYF
many,NA,TRBV2,TRBJ1-5,TGTGCCAGCAGTTTGACAGTCATGACGGCCCAGCATTTT,CASSLTVMTAQHF
many,NA,TRBV28,TRBJ2-7,TGTGCCAGCAGCTTAGGAGGTCTGGCGGTCGAGCAGTACTTC,CASSLGGLAVEQYF
many,TRBD1,TRBV6-1,TRBJ2-7,TGTGCCAGCAGACGCGGACAGGGGGAGCAGTACTTC,CASRRGQGEQYF
NA,TRBD2,TRBV5-1,TRBJ2-3,TGCGCCAGCAGCCAATTAGCGGGAAGCACAGATACGCAGTATTTT,CASSQLAGSTDTQYF
many,NA,TRBV12-3/TRBV12-4,TRBJ2-7,TGTGCCAGCAGGGCAGGGTCCGCCTACGAGCAGTACTTC,CASRAGSAYEQYF
many,NA,TRBV28,TRBJ1-6,TGTGCCAGCAACGCCGGTGCAGCCTATAATTCACCCCTCCACTTT,CASNAGAAYNSPLHF
many,NA,TRBV6-1,TRBJ1-5,TGTGCCAGCAGTGAGAACAGAAATCAGCCCCAGCATTTT,CASSENRNQPQHF
many,NA,TRBV11-2,TRBJ2-2,TGTGCCAGCAGCTTAGGTGCTGCTTCTAGGATCACCGGGGAGCTGTTTTTT,CASSLGAASRITGELFF
many,NA,TRBV28,TRBJ2-1,TGTGCCAGCAGAAGGGTATACAATGAGCAGTTCTTC,CASRRVYNEQFF
many,NA,TRBV11-1,TRBJ1-1,TGTGCCAGCAGCATGGTCACTGAAGCTTTCTTT,CASSMVTEAFF
NA,TRBD1,TRBV5-1,TRBJ2-3,TGCGCCAGCAGCACGGGACAGGGTATAGATACGCAGTATTTT,CASSTGQGIDTQYF
few,TRBD1,TRBV19,TRBJ2-1,TGTGCCAGTAGTATTTCGGACAGGCCAACGAATGAGCAGTTCTTC,CASSISDRPTNEQFF
few,NA,TRBV20-1,TRBJ1-6,TGCAGTGCGGGCAGACAGAGAAGCTCCTATAATTCACCCCTCCACTTT,CSAGRQRSSYNSPLHF